Described below is a single T cell receptor beta chain sequence and its context. Authors' data handling: Reference gene primer amplification gave estimated nucleated cell counts. TCRdb keeps only in-frame clones here, not all; method: immunoSEQ multiplex PCR. V and J calls and clone size follow that table, whereas D and trimming were derived from the DNA. The sample lists around 130,000 clones, more than 75% seen once, with around 17% in the top ten. This sample is part of a study of blood T cell repertoires in COVID-19. Study background: There were acute and convalescent COVID-19 samples, and they came from the United States, Italy and Spain. PBMCs, B-cell-depleted T cells, or T cells provided the cDNA or gDNA that made up the material.

Sequenced material: peripheral blood. This TCR was sampled from a woman in her fifties or sixties who had recovered from COVID-19.

The CDR3 nucleotides read TGTGCCAGCAGCCACACGGGGGGCGAGGACTATGGCTACACCTTC. Translated: CASSHTGGEDYGYTF. The chain links TRBV6-5 to TRBJ1-2, with D possibly TRBD1 on 6 matching bases. V was trimmed by 6 bases and J by 3 bases, leaving 17 bases between them. CDR1 and CDR2 from the germline V gene are MNHEY and SVGAGI. The CDR3 contains 15 residues.